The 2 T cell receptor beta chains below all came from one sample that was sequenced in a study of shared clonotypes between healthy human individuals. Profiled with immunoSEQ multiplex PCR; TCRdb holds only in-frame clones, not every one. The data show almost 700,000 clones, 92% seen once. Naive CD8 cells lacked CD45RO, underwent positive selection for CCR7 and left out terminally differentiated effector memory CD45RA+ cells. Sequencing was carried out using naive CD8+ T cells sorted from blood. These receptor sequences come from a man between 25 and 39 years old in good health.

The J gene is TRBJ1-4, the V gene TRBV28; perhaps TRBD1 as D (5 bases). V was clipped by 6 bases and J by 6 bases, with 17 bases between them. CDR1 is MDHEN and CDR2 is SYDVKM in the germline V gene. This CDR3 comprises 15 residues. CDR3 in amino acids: CASRLGPATYEKLFF. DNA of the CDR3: TGTGCCAGCAGACTGGGACCAGCCACTTATGAAAAACTGTTTTTT.

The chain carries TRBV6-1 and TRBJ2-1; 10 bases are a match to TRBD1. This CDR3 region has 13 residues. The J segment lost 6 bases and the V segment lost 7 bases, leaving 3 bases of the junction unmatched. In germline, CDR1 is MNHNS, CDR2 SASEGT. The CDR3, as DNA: TGTGCCAGCACGACAGGGGGCTTCAATGAGCAGTTCTTC. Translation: CASTTGGFNEQFF.